This TCR beta chain is drawn from a study of shared clonotypes between healthy human individuals. The wider study: The cohort had a couple of women and three men, ages 18 to 49.

Clones were sequenced by immunoSEQ multiplex PCR, and TCRdb holds only the in-frame ones, with some missing. The table shows around 700,000 clones, with 55% to 85% occurring only once. This clone was detected ten times or more. The CDR3 spans 15 residues. Trimming took 0 bases from V and 7 from J, leaving 12 bases between them. In germline, CDR1 is LGHNA, CDR2 YNFKEQ. The chain couples TRBV4-2 to TRBJ2-2; D is uncertain. This clonotype originated in a woman in her twenties or thirties in good health. The specimen sequenced was memory CD4+ T cells sorted from blood. Subset in this sample: CD45RA-negative fraction. The CDR3 is CASSQDPQLGGELFF. For the CDR3, the DNA is TGTGCCAGCAGCCAAGATCCACAGTTAGGCGGGGAGCTGTTTTTT.